This T cell receptor beta chain was documented in a study of blood T cell repertoires in COVID-19. Study context: Whether acute or convalescent, the COVID-19 samples came from the United States, Italy and Spain. Nucleic acid was either cDNA or gDNA, and it came from T cells, B-cell-depleted T cells, or PBMCs.

Study processing details: Researchers report that nucleated cell counts were estimated from reference gene primer amplification. Some clones are missing from TCRdb's copy, which holds only in-frame ones; the method was immunoSEQ multiplex PCR. V, J and clone size are those of that table, while D and trimming were read from the DNA. Of about 240,000 clones in the sample, around four fifths were seen once. Material: peripheral blood. This clonotype was sampled from a woman aged 70 to 79 with acute or convalescent COVID-19.

Here the CDR3 reads CASSPEGTGAGNTIYF. The CDR3 region has the DNA TGTGCCAGCAGCCCCGAAGGGACAGGAGCTGGAAACACCATATATTTT. V gene TRBV3-1 (or the pseudogene TRBV3-2) combines with J gene TRBJ1-3; 8 nucleotides match TRBD1. V gave up 4 bases and J gave up 2 bases; unmatched junction bases: 7. The CDR3 runs 16 residues. Germline CDR1 and CDR2: LGHDT and YNNKEL (reference sequence).